This T cell receptor (beta chain) stems from a study of cytomegalovirus exposure and HLA in healthy donors. This CDR3 spans 15 amino acids. Germline CDR1 reads ENHRY; CDR2 reads SYGVKD. The V gene end was trimmed by 6 bases and the J gene end by 5 bases; junction bases not matched to a gene: 7. In the case of this clone: Its cognate antigen is unknown.

Amplification used 60 Vbeta primers and 13 Jbeta primers. Profiling relied on immunoSEQ multiplex PCR, and the TCRdb table lists in-frame clones only, not all of them. The sample shows approximately 140,000 clones, around 77% of them seen only once. Study outcomes and limitations: Reports described diagnosis of cytomegalovirus status by the classifier as highly specific and sensitive. Several top significant clusters appeared, in a later analysis, to be linked to common viral pathogens. There were three CMV-associated chains whose specificity for CMV antigens was confirmed in vitro.

The receptor comes from a man younger than 35 in good health and CMV-seronegative. The sample was PBMCs. The rearrangement joins TRBV10-3 to TRBJ2-1; 10 bases are shared with TRBD2. The CDR3 region has the DNA TGTGCCATCAGGGCTAGCGGGGGAGAAAACAATGAGCAGTTCTTC. Its translation: CAIRASGGENNEQFF.